This record concerns one T cell receptor beta chain sequence. It was with a sample-barcoded 5' primer and a J-beta primer mix that a second PCR of about 7 to 12 cycles was run. TCRdb called the 5' RACE reads again in MiXCR, with one record for every CDR3 protein. The repertoire holds some 560,000 distinct CDR3 sequences, with 27% as singletons. This specimen belongs to a study of blood T cells in healthy people across ages. CDR3 length: 18 residues. The V gene end was trimmed by 6 bases and the J gene end by 2 bases; junction bases not matched to a gene: 14. CDR1 is MDHEN and CDR2 is SYDVKM in the germline V gene. These same data were also listed under a study on T cells of mothers and their children. That study adds: Over 8.5 million TCR beta CDR3 reads were obtained from each mother, and some 3.2 million from each child.

Sequenced input: blood. This chain connects TRBV28 to TRBJ2-4; 9 bases match TRBD2. This receptor was identified in a boy aged 2 to 9 in good health. CDR3 sequence reads: CASRGGASGILTKNIQYF. The CDR3 nucleotides read TGTGCCAGCAGAGGGGGGGCTAGCGGGATTTTGACCAAAAACATTCAGTACTTC.